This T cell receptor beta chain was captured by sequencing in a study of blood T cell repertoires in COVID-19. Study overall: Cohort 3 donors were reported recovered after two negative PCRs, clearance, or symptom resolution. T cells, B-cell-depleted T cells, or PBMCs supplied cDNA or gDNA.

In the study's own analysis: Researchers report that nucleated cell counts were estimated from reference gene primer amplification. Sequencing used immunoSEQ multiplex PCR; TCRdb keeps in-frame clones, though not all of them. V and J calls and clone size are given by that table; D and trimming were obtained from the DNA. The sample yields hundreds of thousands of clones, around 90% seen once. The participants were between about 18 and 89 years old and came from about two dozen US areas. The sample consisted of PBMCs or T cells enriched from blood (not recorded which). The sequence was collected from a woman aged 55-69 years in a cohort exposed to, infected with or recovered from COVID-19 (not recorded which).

The chain's CDR3 is CASRPIDRDTEAFF. The CDR3 DNA reads as TGTGCCAGTAGACCGATAGACAGGGACACTGAAGCTTTCTTT. V is TRBV19 and J is TRBJ1-1, with 7 positions matching TRBD1. The germline gives CDR1 LNHDA, CDR2 SQIVND (reference sequence). This CDR3 has 14 amino acids. The V segment lost 6 bases and the J segment 3 bases; nucleotides outside the gene matches: 7.